There are a few counts of the clone carrying this TCR beta chain. No antigen is known for it. The data are from a study of blood T cells in healthy people across ages. Study results and caveats: With unsorted PBMCs, a conclusive comparison of naive versus antigen-experienced cells was not possible. Naive CD4+ cells and diversity were both higher in long-lived donors than in aged donors.

Primed by a sample-barcoded 5' primer and a J-beta primer mix, a second PCR proceeded for roughly 7 to 11 cycles. Every cDNA molecule carried a tag from a template-switch adaptor bearing 12 random nucleotides. Each CDR3 protein is one row after TCRdb ran MiXCR on the 5' RACE reads. Here the sample spans approximately 820,000 distinct CDR3 sequences, around two fifths being singletons. The extraction recovered at least 6 micrograms of total RNA per sample. CDR3 size: 17 residues. Trimming pared 0 bases from V and 2 bases from J, leaving 16 bases between. Germline V lookup: CDR1 SGHDN, CDR2 FVKESK. This TCR was sampled from a man aged 60 to 69 in good health. The sequencing sample was made of blood. The chain links TRBV14 to TRBJ2-5, with D possibly matching TRBD2 (5 bases). CDR3 sequence: CASSQEGKRSKQETQYF. CDR3 coding DNA: TGTGCCAGCAGCCAAGAGGGAAAGCGGAGCAAACAAGAGACCCAGTACTTC.